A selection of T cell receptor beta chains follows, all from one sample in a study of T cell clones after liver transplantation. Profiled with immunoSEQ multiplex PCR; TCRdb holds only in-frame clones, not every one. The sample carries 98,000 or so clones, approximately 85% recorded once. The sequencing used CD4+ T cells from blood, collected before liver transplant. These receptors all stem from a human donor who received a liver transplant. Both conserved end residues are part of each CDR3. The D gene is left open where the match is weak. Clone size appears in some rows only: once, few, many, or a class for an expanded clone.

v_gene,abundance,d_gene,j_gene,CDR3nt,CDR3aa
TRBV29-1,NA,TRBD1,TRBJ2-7,TGCAGCGTTGACAGACAGGGGGGTTCTCTCGGCGAGCAGTACTTC,CSVDRQGGSLGEQYF
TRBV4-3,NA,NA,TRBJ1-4,TGCGCCAGCAGCCAACTTGGGGGAGTTGATGAAAAACTGTTTTTT,CASSQLGGVDEKLFF
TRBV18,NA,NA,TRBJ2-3,TGTGCCAGCTCACCAGGCGGTGGCACAGATACGCAGTATTTT,CASSPGGGTDTQYF
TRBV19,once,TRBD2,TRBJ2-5,TGTGCCAGTAGGGCGGGAGGAGTAGCGGCAGAGACCCAGTACTTC,CASRAGGVAAETQYF
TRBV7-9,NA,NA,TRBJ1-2,TGTGCCAGCAGTAGGGTGGAATCCAACTATGGCTACACCTTC,CASSRVESNYGYTF
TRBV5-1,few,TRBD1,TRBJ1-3,TGCGCCAGCTCAGTCGGGGACAGTGGAAACACCATATATTTT,CASSVGDSGNTIYF
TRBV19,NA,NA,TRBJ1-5,TGTGCCAGTAGTATAGATCCAGGTAGCAATCAGCCCCAGCATTTT,CASSIDPGSNQPQHF
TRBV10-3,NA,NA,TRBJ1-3,TGTGCCATCCCAAGGTCGCGGGGAAACACCATATATTTT,CAIPRSRGNTIYF
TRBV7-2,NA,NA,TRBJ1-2,TGTGCCAGCAGCTTAAGGTTTACAGGGTGGGACACCTTC,CASSLRFTGWDTF
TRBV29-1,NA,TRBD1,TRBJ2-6,TGCAGCGTGACGACAGGGACTGGGGCCAACGTCCTGACTTTC,CSVTTGTGANVLTF
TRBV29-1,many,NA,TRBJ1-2,TGCAGCGTTTCAACGCGATCCTGGGGTGGCTACACCTTC,CSVSTRSWGGYTF
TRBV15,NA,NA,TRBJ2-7,TGTGCCACCCGTCCAAGCGACAGGCCCTACGAGCAGTACTTC,CATRPSDRPYEQYF
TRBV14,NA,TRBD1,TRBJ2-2,TGTGCCAGCAGCCTTCTTACAGGGGGAATCCTCGGGGAGCTGTTTTTT,CASSLLTGGILGELFF
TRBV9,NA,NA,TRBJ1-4,TGTGCCAGCAGTCCCCACACCACAACTAATGAAAAACTGTTTTTT,CASSPHTTTNEKLFF
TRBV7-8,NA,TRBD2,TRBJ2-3,TGTGCCAGCAGCTTAGTACTAGCGGGGGGTCGGGATACGCAGTATTTT,CASSLVLAGGRDTQYF
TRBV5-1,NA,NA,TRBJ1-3,TGCGCCAGCAGATCCGACCTCTCTGGAAACACCATATATTTT,CASRSDLSGNTIYF
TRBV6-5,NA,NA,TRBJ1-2,TGTGCCAGCAGTCGAGGATCGGCTTTGGGCTACACCTTC,CASSRGSALGYTF
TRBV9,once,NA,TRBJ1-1,TGTGCCAGCAGCGTAGAGGCAGACCCATGGGGGAACACTGAAGCTTTCTTT,CASSVEADPWGNTEAFF
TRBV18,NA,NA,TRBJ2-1,TGTGCCAGCTCACCTGGCGGCGGGGTTAATGAGCAGTTCTTC,CASSPGGGVNEQFF
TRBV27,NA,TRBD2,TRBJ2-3,TGTGCCAGCAGTGGAGGCGCTAGCGGTAGCACAGATACGCAGTATTTT,CASSGGASGSTDTQYF
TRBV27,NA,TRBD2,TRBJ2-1,TGTGCCAGCAGTACACGCCTAGCGGCGGTTGAGCAGTTCTTC,CASSTRLAAVEQFF
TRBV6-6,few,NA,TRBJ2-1,TGTGCCAGCAGTGGGGGGGACAGGCGATACAATGAGCAGTTCTTC,CASSGGDRRYNEQFF
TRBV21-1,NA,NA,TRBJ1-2,TGTGCCAGGGCGGAAGGCTACACCTTC,CARAEGYTF
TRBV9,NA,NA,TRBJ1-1,TGTGCCAGCAGCGAGGGGACAAGAAAACCTGAAGCTTTCTTT,CASSEGTRKPEAFF
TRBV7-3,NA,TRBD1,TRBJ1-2,TGTGCCAGCAGCCCAGGGGGGAGCTATGGCTACACCTTC,CASSPGGSYGYTF
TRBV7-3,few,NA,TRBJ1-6,TGTGCCAGCAGCTTAGGACTAGGCGGGCGTTCACCCCTCCACTTT,CASSLGLGGRSPLHF
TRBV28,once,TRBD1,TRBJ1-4,TGTGCCAGCAGTTTATGGACAGGGGGGAAAGAAAAACTGTTTTTT,CASSLWTGGKEKLFF
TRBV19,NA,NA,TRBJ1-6,TGTGCCAGTAGTCTCGAAAAAACTTCACCCCTCCACTTT,CASSLEKTSPLHF
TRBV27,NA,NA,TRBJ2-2,TGTGCCAGCAGTCATACAAAGGGGAATGTTTTGGGCACCGGGGAGCTGTTTTTT,CASSHTKGNVLGTGELFF
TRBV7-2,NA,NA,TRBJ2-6,TGTGCCAGCAGCTTAGAGGCAACTGGGGCCAACGTCCTGACTTTC,CASSLEATGANVLTF
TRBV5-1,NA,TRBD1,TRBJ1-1,TGCGCCAGCAGCTTGGGAACAGGACAGGGTTTCGGTGAAGCTTTCTTT,CASSLGTGQGFGEAFF
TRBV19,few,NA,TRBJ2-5,TGTGCCAGTAGTAGGGCAGTTCAAGAGACCCAGTACTTC,CASSRAVQETQYF
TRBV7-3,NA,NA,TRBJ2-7,TGTGCCAGCAGCTCCTCGGGGGCTAGCTCCGAGCAGTACTTC,CASSSSGASSEQYF
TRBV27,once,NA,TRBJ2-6,TGTGCCAGCAGTCTCCGGGACACTCGCGCGCCTGGGGCCAACGTCCTGACTTTC,CASSLRDTRAPGANVLTF
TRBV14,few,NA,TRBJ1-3,TGTGCCAGCAGCCAAGATTTGCCCGGCGGGAACACCATATATTTT,CASSQDLPGGNTIYF
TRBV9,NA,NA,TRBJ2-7,TGTGCCAGCAGCGTCGCCAGTTCCTACGAGCAGTACTTC,CASSVASSYEQYF
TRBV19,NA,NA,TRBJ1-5,TGTGCCAGTAGAACTCTGGGGGCAGGGAGCAAATATAGCAATCAGCCCCAGCATTTT,CASRTLGAGSKYSNQPQHF
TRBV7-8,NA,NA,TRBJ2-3,TGTGCCAGCACCAAAGGGGGGGGGCAAGATACGCAGTATTTT,CASTKGGGQDTQYF
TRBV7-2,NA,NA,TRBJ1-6,TGTGCCAGCAGCCCCCTAGGTTCACCCCTCCACTTT,CASSPLGSPLHF
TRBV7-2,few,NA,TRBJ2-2,TGTGCCAGCAGCCGGCGTACTCCCGGGGAGCTGTTTTTT,CASSRRTPGELFF
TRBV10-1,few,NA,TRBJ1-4,TGCGCCAGCAGTGAGTCGCGGCAGCCGAATGAAAAACTGTTTTTT,CASSESRQPNEKLFF
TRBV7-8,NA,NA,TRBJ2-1,TGTGCCAGCAGCTACATCCCGGGGCCGAACAATGAGCAGTTCTTC,CASSYIPGPNNEQFF
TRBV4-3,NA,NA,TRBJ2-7,TGCGCCAGCAGCCAAGATTGGGGGAGGGGGTACGAGCAGTACTTC,CASSQDWGRGYEQYF
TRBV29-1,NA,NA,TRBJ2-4,TGCAGCGTTGCAGCCCCGGGAAACATTCAGTACTTC,CSVAAPGNIQYF
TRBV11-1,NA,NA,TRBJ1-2,TGTGCCAGCAGCTTGATGGGTACGGATGGCTACACCTTC,CASSLMGTDGYTF
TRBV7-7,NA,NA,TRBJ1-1,TGTGCCAGCAGCTTGAAGGCGAACACTGAAGCTTTCTTT,CASSLKANTEAFF
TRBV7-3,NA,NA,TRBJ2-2,TGTGCCAGCAGATTGACACAGTACACCGGGGAGCTGTTTTTT,CASRLTQYTGELFF
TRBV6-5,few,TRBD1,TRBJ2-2,TGTGCCAGCAGTTACACAGGGGCGAACACCGGGGAGCTGTTTTTT,CASSYTGANTGELFF
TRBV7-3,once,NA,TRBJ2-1,TGTGCCAGCAGCACCCTAGGGGTGGGTGAGCAGTTCTTC,CASSTLGVGEQFF
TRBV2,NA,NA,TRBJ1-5,TGTGCCAGCAGTTTACAGGGTCCGGCGAATCAGCCCCAGCATTTT,CASSLQGPANQPQHF
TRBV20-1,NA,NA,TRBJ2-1,TGCAGTGCTTGGAACATCAATGAGCAGTTCTTC,CSAWNINEQFF
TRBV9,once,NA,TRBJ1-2,TGTGCCAGCAGCGCCACAGGACACCCTAACTATGGCTACACCTTC,CASSATGHPNYGYTF
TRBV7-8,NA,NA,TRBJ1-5,TGTGCCAGCAGCTTAGGGACAGTTAATCATCAGCCCCAGCATTTT,CASSLGTVNHQPQHF
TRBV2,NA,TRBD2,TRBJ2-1,TGTGCCAGCAGTTCGAGCGGGGGGCCCACTGGTGAGCAGTTCTTC,CASSSSGGPTGEQFF
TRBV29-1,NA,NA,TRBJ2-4,TGCAGCGTCGTTCCCTCATTAGCCAAAAACATTCAGTACTTC,CSVVPSLAKNIQYF
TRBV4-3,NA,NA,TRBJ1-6,TGCGCCAGCAGCCAAGAGTCACCAAGAGATTCACCCCTCCACTTT,CASSQESPRDSPLHF
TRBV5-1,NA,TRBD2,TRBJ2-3,TGCGCCAGCAGCAGAAGCGGGGGGGCCACAGATACGCAGTATTTT,CASSRSGGATDTQYF
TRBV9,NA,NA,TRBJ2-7,TGTGCCAGCAGCGTAGTGGGGGACACTCCCTACGAGCAGTACTTC,CASSVVGDTPYEQYF
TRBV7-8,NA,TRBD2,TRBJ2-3,TGTGCCAGCAGCTTAAGCGGGAGGACTACAGATACGCAGTATTTT,CASSLSGRTTDTQYF
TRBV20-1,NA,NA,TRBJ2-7,TGCAGTGCTAGGAGAGAGTACGAGCAGTACTTC,CSARREYEQYF